This passage covers 12 T cell receptor beta chains from one sample sequenced in a study of blood T cell repertoires in COVID-19 (dated by TCRdb to about 2020). Library preparation employed the immunoSEQ multiplex PCR assay. TCRdb's version of the immuneACCESS table is confined to in-frame rearrangements and falls short of the full clone set. An unresolved V gene accounts for under half of the shortfall where checked; the remainder is of unknown origin. In all, the sample holds some 220,000 clones, and about 83% of those were seen once. Jointly, the top ten make up around 1.3% of the sample. The sample was peripheral blood. These receptors originate from a woman aged 25 to 45 with COVID-19, enrolled during active disease.

J is TRBJ1-1 and V is TRBV11-2; D possibly corresponds to TRBD1 (5 bases). Trimming shortened V by 0 bases and J by 4 bases, and 12 bases separated the two germline ends. From germline, CDR1 is SGHAT and CDR2 FQNNGV. The CDR3 loop spans 15 amino acids. The CDR3 is CASSLDQGWGTEAFF. The CDR3, as DNA: TGTGCCAGCAGCTTAGATCAGGGATGGGGCACTGAAGCTTTCTTT.

The chain couples TRBV6-6 to TRBJ1-2; D is ambiguous. Germline CDR1 and CDR2: MNHNY and SVGAGI (reference sequence). Between the trimmed V and J ends, which lost 4 bases and 2 bases, there was a span of 8 bases. The CDR3 has 13 amino acids. The CDR3 DNA reads TGTGCCAGCAGTTTTGGCGGCAACTATGGCTACACCTTC. Translating it yields CASSFGGNYGYTF.

The gene calls are TRBV6-2 or TRBV6-3 and TRBJ1-1; D not certain. The V end lost 2 bases, the J end lost 0 bases, and 7 bases lay between the germline ends. CDR3 size: 14 residues. Germline lookup yields CDR1 MNHEY and CDR2 SVGEGT. The CDR3 nucleotides read TGTGCCAGCAGTTACGTTCGTTTGAACACTGAAGCTTTCTTT. Translation gives CASSYVRLNTEAFF.

DNA for the CDR3: TGTGCCAGCAGTTACTCGAACAGGGGGCTGGGCGAGCAGTACTTC. It codes for CASSYSNRGLGEQYF. The V gene is TRBV6-5, the J gene TRBJ2-7; 9 bases are shared with TRBD1. The ends lost 0 bases at V and 6 bases at J; junction bases unmatched: 6. The CDR3 is made up of 15 amino acids. CDR1 MNHEY and CDR2 SVGAGI come from the germline V gene.

The rearrangement uses TRBV6-2 or TRBV6-3 and TRBJ1-2, with D tentatively TRBD1 (6 bases). The CDR3 is 15 residues long. Germline-derived CDR1 and CDR2 are MNHEY and SVGEGT. V lost 0 bases, J lost 4 bases, and 12 bases lay in between. The CDR3 protein is CASSYSNRAGYGYTF. The CDR3 DNA reads as TGTGCCAGCAGTTACTCGAACAGGGCGGGCTATGGCTACACCTTC.

CDR3 nucleotide sequence: TGTGCCAGCAGAGGAATAGCGGGAGGGAACACAGATACGCAGTATTTT. Translation gives CASRGIAGGNTDTQYF. This rearrangement joins TRBV2 to TRBJ2-3; 11 bases are shared with TRBD2. Germline CDR1 is SNHLY and CDR2 is FYNNEI. V trimming: 6 bases; J trimming: 2 bases; junction bases outside the gene matches: 7. The CDR3 spans 16 residues.

The chain combines TRBV4-1 with TRBJ2-7; D ambiguous. V was pared by 4 bases and J by 4 bases, with 14 bases between. From germline, CDR1 is MGHRA and CDR2 YSYEKL. The CDR3 has 14 residues. For the CDR3, the DNA is TGCGCCAGCAGCCGGCCGGGTACAACTTACGAGCAGTACTTC. It yields the protein CASSRPGTTYEQYF.

V is TRBV3-1 (or the pseudogene TRBV3-2) and J is TRBJ2-4; 8 bases map to TRBD2. The CDR3 contains 14 residues. V shed 4 bases and J 5 bases; nucleotides not matched to a gene: 4. In germline, CDR1 is LGHDT, CDR2 YNNKEL (reference sequence). CDR3 coding DNA: TGTGCCAGCAGCCGAGCGGGGGACGAAAACATTCAGTACTTC. Translating it yields CASSRAGDENIQYF.

V is TRBV3-1 (or the pseudogene TRBV3-2) and J is TRBJ2-7, with no clear D. Germline values: CDR1 LGHDT, CDR2 YNNKEL (reference sequence). CDR3 size: 12 residues. V lost 1 base and J lost 3, with 4 bases in between. CDR3 loop: CASSQARYEQYF. The CDR3 region has the DNA TGTGCCAGCAGCCAAGCCCGCTACGAGCAGTACTTC.

V usage is TRBV15 and J usage is TRBJ2-1; 11 bases match TRBD2. The CDR3 sequence is 19 residues long. Germline loops: CDR1 LNHNV, CDR2 YYDKDF (reference sequence). V lost 0 bases to trimming and J lost 5 bases; unmatched junction nucleotides: 12. CDR3 amino acids: CATSRDELFTSGRNNEQFF. The DNA of the CDR3 is TGTGCCACCAGCAGAGACGAATTATTTACTAGCGGGAGAAACAATGAGCAGTTCTTC. The entire variable domain, with the rest obtained from reference TRBV15 and TRBJ2-1, is as follows: DAMVIQNPRYQVTQFGKPVTLSCSQTLNHNVMYWYQQKSSQAPKLLFHYYDKDFNNEADTPDNFQSRRPNTSFCFLDIRSPGLGDTAMYLCATSRDELFTSGRNNEQFFGPGTRLTVL.

This clone was observed a handful of times. The chain uses TRBV6-5 and TRBJ1-2, with D possibly being TRBD1 (6 bases). Germline CDR1 MNHEY, CDR2 SVGAGI. Deletions cut 3 bases from V and 1 base from J, with 12 bases between. This CDR3 has 15 residues. Here the CDR3 reads CASSYAGANNYGYTF. The DNA for the CDR3 is TGTGCCAGCAGTTATGCAGGGGCCAATAACTATGGCTACACCTTC.

J is TRBJ2-3 and V is TRBV9; the D is unclear. CDR3 length equals 13 residues. Per germline, CDR1 SGDLS and CDR2 YYNGEE. Trimming removed 2 bases at V and 4 bases at J, with 8 bases between. CDR3 amino acids: CASSVLLADTQYF. The CDR3 DNA is TGTGCCAGCAGCGTCCTATTAGCAGATACGCAGTATTTT.